Below, 32 T cell receptor beta chains from the same sample are listed, as sequenced in a study of OX40 agonist ivuxolimab in advanced cancers. Measured with immunoSEQ multiplex PCR; TCRdb has only the in-frame clones, and not every one. The table records 75,000 to 80,000 clones, over 75% of them present only once. The sample was CD4+ or CD8+ T cells sorted from blood, taken in a trial of the OX40 agonist ivuxolimab. All receptors derive from an adult with an advanced solid tumor such as melanoma, head and neck, liver or kidney cancer.

The chain uses TRBV7-2 and TRBJ1-2, with D hard to call. Germline V gives CDR1 SGHTA, CDR2 FQGNSA. CDR3 length equals 14 residues. Trimming cost V 5 bases and J 12 bases, with 22 bases left between them. In nucleotides, the CDR3 is TGTGCCAGCAGCCTTACCTCCTCGACGGTTCGCAACACCTTC. Its protein product is CASSLTSSTVRNTF.

The CDR3 DNA is TGTGCCACCAGCAGAGATAACGGCGGCTACACCTTC. Protein sequence: CATSRDNGGYTF. The chain carries TRBV15 and TRBJ1-2, with D uncertain. V dropped 0 bases and J dropped 8 bases, with 7 bases sitting between them. The germline gives CDR1 LNHNV, CDR2 YYDKDF (reference sequence). The CDR3 has 12 residues.

The rearrangement links TRBV6-5 to TRBJ1-1; D uncertain. Germline V gene data show CDR1 as MNHEY and CDR2 as SVGAGI. This CDR3 is built from 15 residues. V was cut by 0 bases and J by 6 bases, with 14 bases left in between. CDR3 sequence: CASSYSMAAIPEAFF. CDR3 coding DNA: TGTGCCAGCAGTTACTCGATGGCGGCTATCCCTGAAGCTTTCTTT.

The chain couples TRBV28 to TRBJ1-5, with unresolved D. The ends were cut back, 3 bases at V and 2 bases at J, with 11 bases in the middle. This CDR3 is built from 15 residues. Looked up from germline, CDR1 is MDHEN and CDR2 is SYDVKM. CDR3 amino acids: CASSFTIRGNQPQHF. CDR3 in DNA: TGTGCCAGCAGTTTCACCATCCGGGGCAATCAGCCCCAGCATTTT.

This chain connects TRBV7-2 to TRBJ1-2; 8 nucleotides align to TRBD1. The CDR3 has 14 residues. The V gene end was trimmed by 3 bases and the J gene end by 7 bases; junction bases not matched to a gene: 7. Germline CDR1 is SGHTA and CDR2 is FQGNSA. CDR3: CASSFGQGGGGYTF. CDR3 nucleotides: TGTGCCAGCAGCTTCGGACAGGGAGGAGGTGGCTACACCTTC.

The rearrangement links TRBV6-1 to TRBJ1-2; D is ambiguous. V lost 5 bases and J 8 bases, leaving 15 bases between the germline ends. Germline assignment: CDR1 MNHNS and CDR2 SASEGT. CDR3 size: 13 residues. In DNA, the CDR3 is TGTGCCAGCAGTCCCCTCGGAGAAAGCGGCTACACCTTC. As protein: CASSPLGESGYTF.

The rearrangement uses TRBV4-3 and TRBJ2-2; D is uncertain. This CDR3 spans 15 amino acids. The germline V and J ends were trimmed by 4 bases and 0 bases, with 9 bases remaining between them. Germline V gives CDR1 LGHNA, CDR2 YSLEER. The CDR3 reads CASSRNIANTGELFF. Written as DNA, the CDR3 is TGCGCCAGCAGCCGTAATATTGCGAACACCGGGGAGCTGTTTTTT.

This rearrangement joins TRBV21-1 to TRBJ2-4; the table's D call of TRBD2 was not tested on the DNA. TRBV21-1 is classified as a pseudogene. The length of the CDR3 is 16 residues. CDR3 bases: TGTGCCAGCAGCACAAGGCTACTAGCAGCCAAAAACATTCAGTACTTC. Its protein product is CASSTRLLAAKNIQYF.

CDR3 in amino acids: CASSQEFQETQYF. The CDR3 DNA follows: TGTGCCAGCTCACAGGAGTTCCAAGAGACCCAGTACTTC. The chain links TRBV2 to TRBJ2-5, with a possible D match to TRBD1 (5 bases). The CDR3 is 13 amino acids. The germline V gene encodes CDR1 SNHLY and CDR2 FYNNEI. V was shortened by 8 bases and J by 1 base, with 11 bases between the two germline ends.

V is TRBV19 and J is TRBJ2-5; the D gene could be TRBD1 or TRBD2 (5 bases each). Near its end, the DNA agrees better with TRBJ2-7, so the J call may be wrong. Germline V gene sequence: CDR1 LNHDA, CDR2 SQIVND (reference sequence). The CDR3 extends over 15 amino acids. In DNA, the CDR3 is TGTGCCAGTAGTTCCGCCGGGGCAGGGCTCTACGAGCAGTACTTC. It yields the protein CASSSAGAGLYEQYF.

CDR3 coding DNA: TGTGCCAGCAGCCATCAGCAGAACACTGAAGCTTTCTTT. Its translation: CASSHQQNTEAFF. The chain links TRBV16 to TRBJ1-1, with D unresolved. Germline loops: CDR1 KGHSY, CDR2 FQNENV. This CDR3 is built from 13 residues. V lost 3 bases and J lost 1, with 6 bases in between.

This clone came up once. The chain carries TRBV2 and TRBJ1-1; D is possibly TRBD1 (5 bases). The V end was cut by 6 bases, the J end by 4 bases, with 12 bases between. Germline V gene lookup returns CDR1 SNHLY and CDR2 FYNNEI. CDR3 length: 13 residues. The CDR3, as DNA: TGTGCCAGCAGCCCTGGGGGGGGCACTGAAGCTTTCTTT. It yields the protein CASSPGGGTEAFF. The whole variable domain, filled in from reference TRBV2 and TRBJ1-1, reads EPEVTQTPSHQVTQMGQEVILRCVPISNHLYFYWYRQILGQKVEFLVSFYNNEISEKSEIFDDQFSVERPDGSNFTLKIRSTKLEDSAMYFCASSPGGGTEAFFGQGTRLTVV.

The rearrangement joins TRBV5-6 to TRBJ2-3, with 15 bases lining up with TRBD2. J was trimmed by 5 bases and V by 4 bases; bases with no gene match: 2. Germline CDR1 reads SGHDT; CDR2 reads YYEEEE. The CDR3 totals 15 residues. The CDR3 loop is CASSTGLAGGDTQYF. CDR3 DNA sequence: TGTGCCAGCAGCACGGGACTAGCGGGGGGAGATACGCAGTATTTT.

The V call is TRBV4-1, the J call TRBJ2-2; no clear D. The CDR3 is 16 residues long. Germline CDR1 MGHRA, CDR2 YSYEKL. Trimming took 1 base from V and 3 from J, leaving 12 bases between them. The CDR3 spells CASSQVDLVYTGELFF. Here the CDR3 DNA reads TGCGCCAGCAGCCAAGTCGACCTAGTGTACACCGGGGAGCTGTTTTTT.

The chain links TRBV7-3 to TRBJ1-2; D is possibly TRBD1 (5 bases). The CDR3 contains 15 residues. V was pared by 0 bases and J by 2 bases, with 10 bases between. Germline V gene sequence: CDR1 SGHTA, CDR2 FQGTGA. The CDR3 coding sequence is TGTGCCAGCAGCTTAACGGGGGATCCAAACTATGGCTACACCTTC. Residues: CASSLTGDPNYGYTF.

This chain joins TRBV4-2 and TRBJ2-1; D is unclear. The CDR3 extends over 12 amino acids. Germline lookup yields CDR1 LGHNA and CDR2 YNFKEQ. The V end was cut by 4 bases, the J end by 9 bases, with 10 bases between. The CDR3 spells CASSPQTGEQFF. In nucleotides, the CDR3 is TGTGCCAGCAGCCCACAGACGGGTGAGCAGTTCTTC.

The genes are TRBV7-9 and TRBJ2-7; 8 bases match TRBD1. The CDR3 length is 14 residues. CDR1 is SEHNR and CDR2 is FQNEAQ in the germline V gene (reference sequence). The V gene end was trimmed by 0 bases and the J gene end by 6 bases; junction bases not matched to a gene: 4. Written as DNA, the CDR3 is TGTGCCAGCAGCTTAGCGACAGGGGCCGGCGAGCAGTACTTC. Encoded protein: CASSLATGAGEQYF.

The chain recombines TRBV5-4 with TRBJ2-6; D gene ambiguous. The CDR3 length is 17 residues. CDR1 is SGHNT and CDR2 is YYREEE in the germline V gene (reference sequence). V was pared by 3 bases and J by 4 bases, with 17 bases between. The CDR3 nucleotides read TGTGCCAGCAGCTCGAGAGTTTTGGGGTCGGGGGCCAACGTCCTGACTTTC. Translating gives CASSSRVLGSGANVLTF.

The V and J genes are TRBV6-6 and TRBJ1-1, with 9 positions matching TRBD1. V dropped 5 bases and J dropped 4; count of bases not matched to a gene: 5. The CDR3 is made up of 14 amino acids. Germline V gives CDR1 MNHNY, CDR2 SVGAGI (reference sequence). The CDR3 sequence is CASSRQGGGTEAFF. The CDR3 nucleotides are TGTGCCAGCAGTCGACAGGGGGGAGGCACTGAAGCTTTCTTT.

This chain uses TRBV7-2 with TRBJ1-1; D remains unclear. Germline lookup yields CDR1 SGHTA and CDR2 FQGNSA. Trimming cost V 5 bases and J 11 bases, with 24 bases left between them. This CDR3 spans 15 amino acids. The CDR3 is CASSPPPGQVRVAFF. The DNA of the CDR3 is TGTGCCAGCAGCCCACCCCCCGGCCAGGTTCGGGTTGCTTTCTTT.

This clone was detected only once. The chain has TRBV6-1 and TRBJ1-2; 8 bases align to TRBD1. V was pared by 0 bases and J by 4 bases, with 4 bases of the junction left unmatched. The V gene's germline CDR1 is MNHNS and CDR2 SASEGT. CDR3 length: 15 amino acids. The CDR3 DNA is TGTGCCAGCAGTGAAGCGCCGGGACAGGTCTATGGCTACACCTTC. Translating it yields CASSEAPGQVYGYTF.

This chain connects TRBV5-4 to TRBJ1-2; TRBD1 might be the D (6 bases). This CDR3 spans 14 amino acids. CDR1 and CDR2 (germline): SGHNT, YYREEE (reference sequence). V lost 4 bases, J lost 4 bases, and 14 bases lay in between. DNA for the CDR3: TGTGCCAGCAGCCCCTACACAGGGTCCTATGGCTACACCTTC. This codes for CASSPYTGSYGYTF.

This chain uses TRBV2 with TRBJ2-3; 9 nucleotides agree with TRBD2. This CDR3 comprises 15 residues. V lost 6 bases, J lost 6 bases, and 10 bases stayed unmatched. Germline V gene lookup returns CDR1 SNHLY and CDR2 FYNNEI. In DNA, the CDR3 is TGTGCCAGCAGCGCCACTTGGGCGGGAGGGGATACGCAGTATTTT. Amino acids: CASSATWAGGDTQYF.

The chain employs TRBV18 and TRBJ1-4; unclear D gene. The germline V and J ends were trimmed by 2 bases and 4 bases, with 8 bases remaining between them. The CDR3 is 14 amino acids. Germline CDR1 KGHSH, CDR2 LQKENI. The CDR3: CASSPLALNEKLFF. The DNA of the CDR3 is TGTGCCAGCTCACCATTGGCCCTTAATGAAAAACTGTTTTTT.

The chain links TRBV4-3 to TRBJ2-5, with unresolved D. CDR1 is LGHNA and CDR2 is YSLEER in the germline V gene. Between the trimmed V and J ends, which lost 0 bases and 2 bases, there was a span of 10 bases. There are 15 residues in the CDR3. CDR3: CASSQDVARQETQYF. CDR3 nucleotides: TGCGCCAGCAGCCAAGATGTGGCTAGACAAGAGACCCAGTACTTC.

The CDR3 spells CASSFRGGTGELFF. The CDR3 DNA is TGTGCCAGCAGCTTCAGGGGCGGCACCGGGGAGCTGTTTTTT. The J gene is TRBJ2-2, the V gene TRBV11-3; a possible D gene is TRBD1 (6 bases). V shed 3 bases and J shed 4 bases, with 9 bases lying between them. The CDR3 covers 14 residues. The germline V gene encodes CDR1 SGHNT and CDR2 YENEEA. The whole variable domain, remainder taken from reference TRBV11-3 and TRBJ2-2, is EAGVVQSPRYKIIEKKQPVAFWCNPISGHNTLYWYLQNLGQGPELLIRYENEEAVDDSQLPKDRFSAERLKGVDSTLKIQPAELGDSAVYLCASSFRGGTGELFFGEGSRLTVL.

The table lists this clone with a few counts. The chain carries TRBV2 and TRBJ2-4; a weak D match, TRBD2 (6 bases). The CDR3 runs to 14 residues. Germline V gene data show CDR1 as SNHLY and CDR2 as FYNNEI. V lost 9 bases, J lost 8 bases, and 20 bases lay in between. The CDR3 loop is CASTDQGGSDIQYF. In nucleotides, the CDR3 is TGTGCCAGTACCGACCAGGGAGGTAGTGACATTCAGTACTTC.

The chain links TRBV5-1 to TRBJ1-1; D gene uncertain. Germline CDR1 SGHRS, CDR2 YFSETQ. The CDR3 totals 15 residues. V was cut by 6 bases and J by 1 base, with 16 bases left in between. The CDR3 region has the DNA TGCGCCAGCACCCTCTTAGGACTAACGAACACTGAAGCTTTCTTT. Protein: CASTLLGLTNTEAFF.

Of note for this clone: This specimen includes other DNA sequences encoding the same CDR3. The chain has TRBV7-2 and TRBJ2-5; TRBD2 aligns across 7 bases. The germline V gene encodes CDR1 SGHTA and CDR2 FQGNSA. The V gene end was trimmed by 3 bases and the J gene end by 4 bases; junction bases not matched to a gene: 5. The CDR3 is made up of 14 amino acids. This chain's CDR3 is CASSFQGGGETQYF. CDR3 coding DNA: TGTGCCAGCAGCTTCCAGGGCGGGGGAGAGACCCAGTACTTC.

The V gene is TRBV4-3, the J gene TRBJ2-3, with D tentatively TRBD1 (5 bases). Germline assignment: CDR1 LGHNA and CDR2 YSLEER. The CDR3 sequence is 16 residues long. V lost 1 base, J lost 0 bases, and 11 bases lay in between. The CDR3 spells CASSQGVRASTDTQYF. The CDR3 region has the DNA TGCGCCAGCAGCCAAGGGGTCAGGGCTAGCACAGATACGCAGTATTTT.

This sequence joins TRBV28 and TRBJ1-5; no firm D call. The CDR3 spans 12 residues. Germline V gene sequence: CDR1 MDHEN, CDR2 SYDVKM. Trimming stripped 3 bases from V and 5 bases from J, with 5 bases between. The CDR3 here is CASSLEDQPQHF. CDR3 nucleotide sequence: TGTGCCAGCAGTTTGGAGGATCAGCCCCAGCATTTT.

The chain carries TRBV2 and TRBJ2-3, with D maybe TRBD1 (6 bases). Trimming removed 4 bases at V and 0 bases at J, with 8 bases between. In germline, CDR1 is SNHLY, CDR2 FYNNEI. The CDR3 sequence is 14 residues long. The CDR3 bases are TGTGCCAGCAGTGTCAGGGGCAGCACAGATACGCAGTATTTT. Its protein product is CASSVRGSTDTQYF.